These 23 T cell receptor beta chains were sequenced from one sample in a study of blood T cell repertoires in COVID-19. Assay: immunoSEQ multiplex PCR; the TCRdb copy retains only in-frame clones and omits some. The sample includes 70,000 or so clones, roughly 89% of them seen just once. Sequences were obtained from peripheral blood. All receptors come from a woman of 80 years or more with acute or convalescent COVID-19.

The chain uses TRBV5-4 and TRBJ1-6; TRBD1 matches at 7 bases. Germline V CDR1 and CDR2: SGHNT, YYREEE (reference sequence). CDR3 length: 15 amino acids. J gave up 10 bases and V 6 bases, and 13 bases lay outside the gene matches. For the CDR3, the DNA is TGTGCCAGCAATTCAGGGGGAGAGGATTACTCACCCCTCCACTTT. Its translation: CASNSGGEDYSPLHF.

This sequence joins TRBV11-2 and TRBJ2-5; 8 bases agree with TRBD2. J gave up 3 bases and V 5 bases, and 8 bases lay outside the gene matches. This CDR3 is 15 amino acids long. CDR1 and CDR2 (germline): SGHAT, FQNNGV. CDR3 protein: CASSPAAGVKETQYF. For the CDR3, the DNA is TGTGCCAGCAGCCCCGCAGCGGGGGTGAAAGAGACCCAGTACTTC.

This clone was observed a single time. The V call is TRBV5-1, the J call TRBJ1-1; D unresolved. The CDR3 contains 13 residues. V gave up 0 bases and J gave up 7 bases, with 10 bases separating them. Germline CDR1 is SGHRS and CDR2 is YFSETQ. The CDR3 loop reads CASSLDSGSEAFF. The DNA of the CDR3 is TGCGCCAGCAGCTTGGATTCGGGGAGTGAAGCTTTCTTT.

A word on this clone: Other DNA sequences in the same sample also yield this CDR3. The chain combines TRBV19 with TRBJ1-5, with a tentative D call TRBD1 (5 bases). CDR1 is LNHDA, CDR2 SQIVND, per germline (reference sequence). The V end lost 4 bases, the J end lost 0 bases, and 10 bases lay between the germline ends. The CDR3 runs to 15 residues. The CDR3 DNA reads TGTGCCAGTAGTAGGGGGGAGAATAGCAATCAGCCCCAGCATTTT. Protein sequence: CASSRGENSNQPQHF. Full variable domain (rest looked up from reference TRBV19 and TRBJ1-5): DGGITQSPKYLFRKEGQNVTLSCEQNLNHDAMYWYRQDPGQGLRLIYYSQIVNDFQKGDIAEGYSVSREKKESFPLTVTSAQKNPTAFYLCASSRGENSNQPQHFGDGTRLSIL.

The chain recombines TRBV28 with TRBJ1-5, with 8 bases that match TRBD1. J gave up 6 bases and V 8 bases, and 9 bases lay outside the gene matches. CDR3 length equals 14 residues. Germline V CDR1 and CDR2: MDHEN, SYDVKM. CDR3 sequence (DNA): TGTGCCAGCGGCCGCACAGGGGGAAGTCAGCCCCAGCATTTT. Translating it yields CASGRTGGSQPQHF. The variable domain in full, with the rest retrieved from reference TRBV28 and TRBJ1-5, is DVKVTQSSRYLVKRTGEKVFLECVQDMDHENMFWYRQDPGLGLRLIYFSYDVKMKEKGDIPEGYSVSREKKERFSLILESASTNQTSMYLCASGRTGGSQPQHFGDGTRLSIL.

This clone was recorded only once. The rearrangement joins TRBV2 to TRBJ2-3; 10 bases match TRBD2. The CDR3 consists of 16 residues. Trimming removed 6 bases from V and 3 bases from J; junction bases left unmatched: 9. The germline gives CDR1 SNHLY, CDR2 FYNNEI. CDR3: CASRSGAGGHTDTQYF. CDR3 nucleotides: TGTGCCAGCAGATCGGGAGCGGGGGGGCATACAGATACGCAGTATTTT.

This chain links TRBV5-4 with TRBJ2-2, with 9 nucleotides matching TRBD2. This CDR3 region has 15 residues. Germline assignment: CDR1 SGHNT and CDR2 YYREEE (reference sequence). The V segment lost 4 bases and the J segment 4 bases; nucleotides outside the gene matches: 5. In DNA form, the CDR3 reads TGTGCCAGCAGCGGTAGCGGGAGACCCACCGGGGAGCTGTTTTTT. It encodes CASSGSGRPTGELFF. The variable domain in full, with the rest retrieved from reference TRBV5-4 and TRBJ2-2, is ETGVTQSPTHLIKTRGQQVTLRCSSQSGHNTVSWYQQALGQGPQFIFQYYREEENGRGNFPPRFSGLQFPNYSSELNVNALELDDSALYLCASSGSGRPTGELFFGEGSRLTVL.

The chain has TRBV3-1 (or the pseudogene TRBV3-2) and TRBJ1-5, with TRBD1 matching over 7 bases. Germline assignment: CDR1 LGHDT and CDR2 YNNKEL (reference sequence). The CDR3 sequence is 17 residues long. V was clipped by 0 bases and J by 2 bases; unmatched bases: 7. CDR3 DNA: TGTGCCAGCAGCCAAGAGGGAGGCGGGACAGGCAATCAGCCCCAGCATTTT. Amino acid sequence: CASSQEGGGTGNQPQHF.

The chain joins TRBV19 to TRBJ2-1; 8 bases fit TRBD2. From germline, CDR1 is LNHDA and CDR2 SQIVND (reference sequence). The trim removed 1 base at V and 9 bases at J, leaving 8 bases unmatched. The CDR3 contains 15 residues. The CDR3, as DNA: TGTGCCAGTAGTATAGGGGGACTAGTAGCGTCTGAGCAGTTCTTC. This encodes CASSIGGLVASEQFF.

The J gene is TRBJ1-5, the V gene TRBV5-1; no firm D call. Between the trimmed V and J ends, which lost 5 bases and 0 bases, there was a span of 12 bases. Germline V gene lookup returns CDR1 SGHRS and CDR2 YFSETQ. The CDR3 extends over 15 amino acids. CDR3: CASRMEPGSNQPQHF. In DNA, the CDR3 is TGCGCCAGCAGGATGGAGCCTGGTAGCAATCAGCCCCAGCATTTT. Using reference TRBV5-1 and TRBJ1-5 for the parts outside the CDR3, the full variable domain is KAGVTQTPRYLIKTRGQQVTLSCSPISGHRSVSWYQQTPGQGLQFLFEYFSETQRNKGNFPGRFSGRQFSNSRSEMNVSTLELGDSALYLCASRMEPGSNQPQHFGDGTRLSIL.

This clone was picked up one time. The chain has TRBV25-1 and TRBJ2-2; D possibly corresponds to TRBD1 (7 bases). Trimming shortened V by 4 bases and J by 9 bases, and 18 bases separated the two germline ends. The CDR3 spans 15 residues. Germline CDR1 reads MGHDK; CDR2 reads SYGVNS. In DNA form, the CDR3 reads TGTGCCAGCAGTGGAACAGGGGCCGGGGGCAGGGAGCTGTTTTTT. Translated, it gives CASSGTGAGGRELFF.

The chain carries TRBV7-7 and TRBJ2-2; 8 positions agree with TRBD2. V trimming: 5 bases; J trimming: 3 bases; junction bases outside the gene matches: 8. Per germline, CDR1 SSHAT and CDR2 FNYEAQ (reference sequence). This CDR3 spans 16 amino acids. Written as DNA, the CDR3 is TGTGCCAGCAGCCTCCAAAGCGGGGGAGACACCGGGGAGCTGTTTTTT. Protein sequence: CASSLQSGGDTGELFF.

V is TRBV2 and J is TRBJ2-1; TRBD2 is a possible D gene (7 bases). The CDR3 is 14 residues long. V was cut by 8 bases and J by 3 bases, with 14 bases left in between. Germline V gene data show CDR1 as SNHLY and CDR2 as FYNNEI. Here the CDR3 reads CASVGGALYNEQFF. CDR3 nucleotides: TGTGCCAGCGTTGGGGGGGCCCTCTACAATGAGCAGTTCTTC. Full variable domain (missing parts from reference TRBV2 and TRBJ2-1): EPEVTQTPSHQVTQMGQEVILRCVPISNHLYFYWYRQILGQKVEFLVSFYNNEISEKSEIFDDQFSVERPDGSNFTLKIRSTKLEDSAMYFCASVGGALYNEQFFGPGTRLTVL.

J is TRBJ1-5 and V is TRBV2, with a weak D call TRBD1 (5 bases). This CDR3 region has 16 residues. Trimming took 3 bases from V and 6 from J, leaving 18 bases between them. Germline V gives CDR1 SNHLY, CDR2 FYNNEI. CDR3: CASSDTSPGYGQPQHF. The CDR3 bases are TGTGCCAGCAGTGATACCTCCCCAGGGTACGGTCAGCCCCAGCATTTT.

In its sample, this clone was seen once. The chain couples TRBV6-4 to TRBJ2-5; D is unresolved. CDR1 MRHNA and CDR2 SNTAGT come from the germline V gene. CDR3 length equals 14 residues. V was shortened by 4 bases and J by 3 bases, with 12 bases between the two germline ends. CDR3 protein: CASSAPRSEETQYF. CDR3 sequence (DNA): TGTGCCAGCAGTGCTCCCAGGTCCGAAGAGACCCAGTACTTC.

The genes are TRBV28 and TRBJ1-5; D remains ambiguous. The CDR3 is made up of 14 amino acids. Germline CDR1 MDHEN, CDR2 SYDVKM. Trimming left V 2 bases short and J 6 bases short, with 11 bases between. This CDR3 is CASSLGRPVQPQHF. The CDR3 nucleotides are TGTGCCAGCAGTTTAGGGCGACCAGTTCAGCCCCAGCATTTT.

CDR3 amino acids: CAISASGDNQPQHF. The CDR3 DNA follows: TGTGCCATCAGTGCGTCGGGAGACAATCAGCCCCAGCATTTT. The gene calls are TRBV10-3 and TRBJ1-5; D is unclear. The ends were cut back, 4 bases at V and 3 bases at J, with 10 bases in the middle. CDR1 is ENHRY and CDR2 is SYGVKD in the germline V gene. The CDR3 length is 14 residues.

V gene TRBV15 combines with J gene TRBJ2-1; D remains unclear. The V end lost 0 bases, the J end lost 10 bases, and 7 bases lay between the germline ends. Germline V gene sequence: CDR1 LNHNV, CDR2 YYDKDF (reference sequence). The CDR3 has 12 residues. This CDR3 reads CATSRDQIEQFF. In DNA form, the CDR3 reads TGTGCCACCAGCAGAGATCAGATCGAGCAGTTCTTC. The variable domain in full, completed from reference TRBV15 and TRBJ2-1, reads DAMVIQNPRYQVTQFGKPVTLSCSQTLNHNVMYWYQQKSSQAPKLLFHYYDKDFNNEADTPDNFQSRRPNTSFCFLDIRSPGLGDTAMYLCATSRDQIEQFFGPGTRLTVL.

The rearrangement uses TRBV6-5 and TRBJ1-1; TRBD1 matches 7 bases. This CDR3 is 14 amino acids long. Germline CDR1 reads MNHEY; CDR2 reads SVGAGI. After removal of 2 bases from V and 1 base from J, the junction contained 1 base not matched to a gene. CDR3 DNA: TGTGCCAGCAGTTACGGGACAGAGAACACTGAAGCTTTCTTT. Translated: CASSYGTENTEAFF.

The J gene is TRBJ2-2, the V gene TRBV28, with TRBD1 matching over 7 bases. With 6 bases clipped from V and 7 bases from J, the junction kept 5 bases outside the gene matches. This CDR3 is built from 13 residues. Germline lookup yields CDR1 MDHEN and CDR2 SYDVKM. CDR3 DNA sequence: TGTGCCAGCAGGACAGGGTTTATCGGGGAGCTGTTTTTT. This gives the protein CASRTGFIGELFF.

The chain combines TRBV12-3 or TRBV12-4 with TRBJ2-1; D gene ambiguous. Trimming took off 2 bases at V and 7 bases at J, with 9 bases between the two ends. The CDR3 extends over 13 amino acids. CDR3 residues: CASSLRSLNEQFF. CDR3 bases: TGTGCCAGCAGTTTACGGTCTCTAAATGAGCAGTTCTTC.

In nucleotides, the CDR3 is TGTGCCAGCACGCACGCCGGGACAGGGGGCATTGAAGCTTTCTTT. This gives the protein CASTHAGTGGIEAFF. The V and J genes are TRBV28 and TRBJ1-1; the match to TRBD1 covers 12 bases. The CDR3 runs to 15 residues. Unmatched junction bases numbered 10, after V lost 7 bases and J lost 7 bases. CDR1 and CDR2 (germline): MDHEN, SYDVKM.

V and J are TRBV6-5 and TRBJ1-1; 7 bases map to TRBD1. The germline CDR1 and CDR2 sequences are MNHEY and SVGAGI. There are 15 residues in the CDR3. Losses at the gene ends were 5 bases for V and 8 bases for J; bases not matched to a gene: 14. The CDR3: CASSKPSAGGIEAFF. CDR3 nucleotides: TGTGCCAGCAGTAAACCGAGTGCAGGGGGAATAGAAGCTTTCTTT.